Each of the 14 T cell receptor beta chains below was sequenced from the same sample in a study of T-cell memory formation after mild COVID-19 (dated by TCRdb to the early 2020s). Library construction relied on 5' RACE. Sequencing relied on an Illumina NovaSeq 6000. Using fastp trimming at Q25 and MiXCR clonotype assembly, TCRdb reanalyzed the public sequencing data and kept in-frame beta chains. Under each unique CDR3 protein, matching rows form one entry showing the most common genes and DNA. This sample has about 350,000 distinct CDR3 sequences in its table, and roughly an eighth of those were observed once. Jointly, the top ten make up 22% of the sample. The sequenced sample was PBMCs or a T cell subset sorted from them (not recorded which). The receptor set was obtained from a man in his late teens or twenties who had mild COVID-19 (a few samples of this study predate the infection). The sample titles of this study are shuffled in the database, so cell type and time point are left out; the donor was told from shared clones.

This clonotype appeared a few times. CDR3 DNA sequence: TGCGCCAGCAGCTACTCGGGGCTAGCGGGGGGGGAGCAGTTCTTC. It is translated as CASSYSGLAGGEQFF. The gene calls are TRBV4-3 and TRBJ2-1, with 12 bases matching TRBD2. J lost 10 bases, V lost 5 bases, and 9 bases had no gene match. CDR3 length equals 15 residues. Germline-derived CDR1 and CDR2 are LGHNA and YSLEER.

This clonotype was recorded at least ten times. J is TRBJ2-3 and V is TRBV6-1; TRBD2 matches 15 bases. The germline V gene has CDR1 MNHNS and CDR2 SASEGT. The CDR3 extends over 16 amino acids. V shed 1 base, J shed 4 bases, and the junction held 0 bases outside the gene matches. CDR3 in amino acids: CASSEGTSGGADTQYF. CDR3 coding DNA: TGTGCCAGCAGTGAAGGGACTAGCGGGGGGGCAGATACGCAGTATTTT.

There are many counts of this clonotype. The chain employs TRBV7-2 and TRBJ1-3, with TRBD1 matching over 8 bases. Per germline, CDR1 SGHTA and CDR2 FQGNSA. This CDR3 comprises 14 residues. V lost 3 bases and J lost 3; bases outside the gene matches: 1. CDR3 loop: CASSFTGGGNTIYF. The CDR3 region has the DNA TGTGCCAGCAGCTTTACAGGGGGTGGAAACACCATATATTTT.

This clonotype was seen at least ten times. The rearrangement links TRBV7-2 to TRBJ2-3; D call uncertain. Germline CDR1 is SGHTA and CDR2 is FQGNSA. V was pared by 5 bases and J by 2 bases, with 14 bases between. This CDR3 region has 15 residues. The DNA of the CDR3 is TGTGCCAGCAGCCCATTTCATAGTTACACAGATACGCAGTATTTT. It codes for CASSPFHSYTDTQYF.

The chain links TRBV27 to TRBJ2-7; D may be TRBD1 (5 bases). V lost 1 base and J lost 4, with 11 bases in between. Germline CDR1 MNHEY, CDR2 SMNVEV (reference sequence). This CDR3 region has 14 residues. This CDR3 is CASSLYAGLYEQYV. The CDR3 DNA reads as TGTGCCAGCAGTTTATACGCAGGGCTTTACGAGCAGTACGTC.

This clonotype was counted a few times. The J gene is TRBJ2-3, the V gene TRBV9, with TRBD1 identical over 7 bases. The CDR3 is made up of 15 amino acids. J gave up 0 bases and V 4 bases, and 5 bases lay outside the gene matches. Germline V gene sequence: CDR1 SGDLS, CDR2 YYNGEE. Here the CDR3 reads CASSTGQASTDTQYF. The CDR3 DNA reads as TGTGCCAGCAGCACTGGACAGGCGAGCACAGATACGCAGTATTTT.

The table lists this clonotype with a few counts. The chain recombines TRBV7-9 with TRBJ1-2, with D hard to call. This CDR3 spans 13 amino acids. In germline, CDR1 is SEHNR, CDR2 FQNEAQ (reference sequence). V was trimmed by 0 bases and J by 6 bases, leaving 8 bases between them. The CDR3 DNA follows: TGTGCCAGCAGCTTAGCTCGAGGGAATGGCTACACCTTC. Its translation is CASSLARGNGYTF.

This clonotype occurred a few times. V usage is TRBV7-2 and J usage is TRBJ2-7; TRBD2 is a possible D gene (6 bases). The CDR3 is 16 residues long. Per the germline V gene, CDR1 is SGHTA and CDR2 is FQGNSA. V shed 3 bases and J shed 2 bases, with 17 bases lying between them. The CDR3 here is CASSLASGTGTYEQYF. The CDR3 coding sequence is TGTGCCAGCAGCTTGGCCTCCGGGACTGGGACCTACGAGCAGTACTTC.

This clonotype was seen more than once but under ten times. V gene TRBV20-1 combines with J gene TRBJ2-6, with no clear D. With 1 base removed from V and 1 base from J, the gap between germline ends came to 5 bases. This CDR3 is built from 14 residues. Per germline, CDR1 DFQATT and CDR2 SNEGSKA (reference sequence). CDR3 residues: CSARVISGANVLTF. CDR3 DNA sequence: TGCAGTGCTAGAGTGATATCTGGGGCCAACGTCCTGACTTTC.

The chain couples TRBV24-1 to TRBJ1-5; 7 bases agree with TRBD1. Unmatched junction bases numbered 6, after V lost 4 bases and J lost 1 base. Germline V lookup: CDR1 KGHDR, CDR2 SFDVKD. CDR3 size: 16 residues. CDR3 DNA sequence: TGTGCCACCAGTGACCCCCGACAGGGAAGCAATCAGCCCCAGCATTTT. This translates into CATSDPRQGSNQPQHF.

This clonotype was seen a few times. This chain links TRBV6-6 with TRBJ1-4, with TRBD1 as a possible D gene (6 bases). CDR1 is MNHNY and CDR2 is SVGAGI in the germline V gene (reference sequence). This CDR3 region has 15 residues. With 7 bases removed from V and 8 bases from J, the gap between germline ends came to 20 bases. The CDR3 coding sequence is TGTGCCAGCACCTCAACCACCGCAGGGGAGGAAAAACTGTTTTTT. Residues: CASTSTTAGEEKLFF.

The chain links TRBV5-1 to TRBJ1-2; D might be TRBD1 (5 bases). Trimming removed 4 bases at V and 1 base at J, with 11 bases between. The CDR3 runs 14 residues. The V gene's germline CDR1 is SGHRS and CDR2 YFSETQ. CDR3 in DNA: TGCGCCAGCAGCCCCGGGGGGGATAACTATGGCTACACCTTC. This gives the protein CASSPGGDNYGYTF.

J is TRBJ2-7 and V is TRBV29-1; D not certain. Germline assignment: CDR1 SQVTM and CDR2 ANQGSEA. V gave up 2 bases and J gave up 2 bases, with 7 bases separating them. This CDR3 region has 12 residues. CDR3 in amino acids: CSVENRPYEQYV. In DNA form, the CDR3 reads TGCAGCGTTGAAAACAGACCCTACGAGCAGTACGTC.

This clonotype was counted at least ten times. Written as DNA, the CDR3 is TGTGCCAGCAGCTTAGCACAAGGGGGAACGGCCCGTGGAGATACGCAGTATTTT. Its protein product is CASSLAQGGTARGDTQYF. This chain uses TRBV11-3 with TRBJ2-3, with a weak D call TRBD1 (6 bases). This CDR3 comprises 18 residues. Germline lookup yields CDR1 SGHNT and CDR2 YENEEA. V was pared by 1 base and J by 5 bases, with 22 bases between.